This record covers a single T cell receptor beta chain. Genomic DNA belonging to each subset was distributed in equal measure over several immunoSEQ plates. The repertoire was sequenced with immunoSEQ multiplex PCR; TCRdb's copy has only in-frame clones and lacks some. The sample lists about 1.1 million clones, around 78% seen once, with 0.5% to 0.65% in the top ten. Only Caucasian adults living in Nashville, Tennessee served as donors. Germline V gene sequence: CDR1 SNHLY, CDR2 FYNNEI. CDR3 length: 13 residues. V gave up 6 bases and J gave up 6 bases; unmatched junction bases: 4. The sample is drawn from a study of shared clonotypes between healthy human individuals.

The J gene is TRBJ2-1, the V gene TRBV2; 8 bases map to TRBD2. Input material: memory CD4+ T cells from PBMCs. Subset described: CD45RA-negative fraction. This TCR derives from a man aged 18 to 35 in good health. Some clones in this sample may be carry-over from other donors' samples. The CDR3 nucleotides read TGTGCCAGCAGACTAGCGGCCGGCAATGAGCAGTTCTTC. It codes for CASRLAAGNEQFF. Using reference TRBV2 and TRBJ2-1 for the parts outside the CDR3, the full variable domain is EPEVTQTPSHQVTQMGQEVILRCVPISNHLYFYWYRQILGQKVEFLVSFYNNEISEKSEIFDDQFSVERPDGSNFTLKIRSTKLEDSAMYFCASRLAAGNEQFFGPGTRLTVL.